These T cell receptor beta chains were read from a single sample in a study of regulatory T cells in long-lasting Graves disease. TCRdb reprocessed the multiplex PCR reads with MiXCR, giving one entry per CDR3 protein. The sample shows 620,000 or so distinct CDR3 sequences, less than 20% of them seen only once. The same sample was also studied in work on T cells in Graves' hyperthyroidism and ophthalmopathy.

Sequenced material: peripheral blood mononuclear cells (PBMCs), taken at new diagnosis, from a patient treated with antithyroid drugs. The receptors originated from a woman under 40 with Graves disease. Both conserved end residues are part of each CDR3. The D gene is left open where the match is weak. A clone size is listed for some rows: how often the clone was seen (once, few, many), or a class if it is expanded.

>TRBJ2-7|-|-|TRBV18
TGTGCCAGCTCACCAGCGGACACATCCTACGAGCAGTACTTC
CASSPADTSYEQYF
>TRBJ2-1|TRBD1|-|TRBV2
TGCGCCAGCAGCCAACAGGGACAGTACAACAATGAGCAGTTCTTC
CASSQQGQYNNEQFF
>TRBJ2-1|-|-|TRBV13
TGTGCCAGCAGCTCCGCTAGCTACTCCTACAATGAGCAGTTCTTC
CASSSASYSYNEQFF
>TRBJ2-7|-|many|TRBV2
TGTGCCAGTTCGAGGGGTACCAACTACGAGCAGTACTTC
CASSRGTNYEQYF
>TRBJ2-3|-|many|TRBV2
TGTGCCAGCAGTGAGACCCCAGATACGCAGTATTTT
CASSETPDTQYF
>TRBJ1-1|TRBD1|-|TRBV5-1
TGCGCCAGCAGCTTGGTGCTCCGGGACAGGGGTACCGCTTTCTTT
CASSLVLRDRGTAFF
>TRBJ1-1|-|many|TRBV7-3
TGTGCCAGCAGTCCCTACAAGAACACTGAAGCTTTCTTT
CASSPYKNTEAFF
>TRBJ2-1|-|many|TRBV7-9
TGTGCCAGCAGCGTTCGGGTTGAGCAGTTCTTC
CASSVRVEQFF
>TRBJ1-1|TRBD1|many|TRBV2
TGTGCCAGCAGCCCCAGACAGGGGGGGAACACTGAAGCTTTCTTT
CASSPRQGGNTEAFF
>TRBJ1-4|-|many|TRBV12-3/TRBV12-4
TGTGCCAGCAGAGGGGAGCAGGGCGGTGAAAAACTGTTTTTT
CASRGEQGGEKLFF
>TRBJ2-5|-|-|TRBV30
TGTGCCTGGAGTGTTAGATCCAGACGGAGAGAAGAGACCCAGTACTTC
CAWSVRSRRREETQYF
>TRBJ2-6|-|few|TRBV5-1
TGCGCCAGCAGCTTTAGCGGTAACTCTGGGGCCAACGTCCTGACTTTC
CASSFSGNSGANVLTF
>TRBJ1-1|-|-|TRBV7-9
TGTGCCAGCAGCCGGGACTACGGTAGTGAAGCTTTCTTT
CASSRDYGSEAFF
>TRBJ2-7|TRBD2|many|TRBV28
TGTGCCAGCAGAAAAAGGGACCTAGCGGGAGCCCACGAGCAGTACTTC
CASRKRDLAGAHEQYF
>TRBJ1-4|-|-|TRBV6-5
TGTGCCAGCAGTTACAGGGGTTTTGAAAAACTGTTTTTT
CASSYRGFEKLFF
>TRBJ2-2|TRBD1|-|TRBV11-2
TGTGCCAGCAGCTTATCGGACAGGGTCGGCTGGGAGCTGTTTTTT
CASSLSDRVGWELFF
>TRBJ1-5|TRBD1|-|TRBV7-6
TGTGCCAGCAGCTCTAGCGGGACAGGGCAACAGCCCCAGCATTTT
CASSSSGTGQQPQHF
>TRBJ2-6|-|-|TRBV11-1
TGTGCCAGCAGCTTAGACTCTGACACCCACTCTGGGGCCAACGTCCTGACTTTC
CASSLDSDTHSGANVLTF
>TRBJ2-1|TRBD2|many|TRBV28
TGTGCCAGCAGCCGCAAAGGGGCTAGCGGGAGGGCCGATGAGCAGTTCTTC
CASSRKGASGRADEQFF
>TRBJ2-1|TRBD1|many|TRBV27
TGTGCCAGCAGTTTGTTAGGAGGGACAGGGGCCAATGAGCAGTTCTTC
CASSLLGGTGANEQFF
>TRBJ2-7|TRBD1|many|TRBV28
TGTGCCAGCAGAACCGGGACAGGGGTCTACGAGCAGTACTTC
CASRTGTGVYEQYF
>TRBJ2-7|TRBD1|few|TRBV6-2/TRBV6-3
TGTGCCAGCAGTTCCCCCAGCCGGGCAGGGGGCTACGAGCAGTACTTC
CASSSPSRAGGYEQYF
>TRBJ1-5|-|many|TRBV19
TGTGCCAGTAGTATAGGATGGGCCAAGTCGGGGTCGTATAGCAATCAGCCCCAGCATTTT
CASSIGWAKSGSYSNQPQHF
>TRBJ2-1|-|many|TRBV6-2/TRBV6-3
TGTGCCAGCAGTTACTCGAAGGTGCAGTTCTTC
CASSYSKVQFF
>TRBJ2-3|-|few|TRBV28
TGTGCCAGCAGTTCCCCCCCCGACCTTACAGATACGCAGTATTTT
CASSSPPDLTDTQYF
>TRBJ1-1|-|few|TRBV29-1
TGCAGCGTTGAAGGAGTACAGTCTACATGGTCGGTAAACACTGAAGCTTTCTTT
CSVEGVQSTWSVNTEAFF
>TRBJ2-7|-|few|TRBV5-1
TGCGCCAGCAGCTTGAACTGGGGCTTCTCCTACGAGCAGTACTTC
CASSLNWGFSYEQYF
>TRBJ2-5|-|-|TRBV12-3/TRBV12-4
TGTGCCAGCAGAATTACAGGGATACAAGAGACCCAGTACTTC
CASRITGIQETQYF
>TRBJ2-1|TRBD2|many|TRBV12-3/TRBV12-4
TGTGCCAGCAAACTAGCGGGAGGGAATGAGCAGTTCTTC
CASKLAGGNEQFF
>TRBJ2-1|-|many|TRBV7-2
TGTGCCAGCACCTTCCCGGGGATCAATGAGCAGTTCTTC
CASTFPGINEQFF
>TRBJ1-5|-|many|TRBV20-1
TGCAGTGCTGGACAGCCTTATAGCAATCAGCCCCAGCATTTT
CSAGQPYSNQPQHF
>TRBJ1-1|TRBD1|-|TRBV5-1
TGCGCCAGCAGCTTAACAGGGGTCGTCTACACTGAAGCTTTCTTT
CASSLTGVVYTEAFF
>TRBJ1-5|-|-|TRBV6-1
TGTGCCAGCAGCAATAAAAAAAAGGGACCGGGGCTCAATCAGCCCCAGCATTTT
CASSNKKKGPGLNQPQHF
>TRBJ2-1|TRBD1|few|TRBV14
TGTGCCAGCAGCCAAGTACAGGGGGCCAATGAGCAGTTCTTC
CASSQVQGANEQFF
>TRBJ2-3|-|few|TRBV28
TGTGCCAGCGGGGGGACAGTCACAGATACGCAGTATTTT
CASGGTVTDTQYF
>TRBJ2-3|TRBD2|many|TRBV20-1
TGCAGTGCTCGGTTTGCTAGCGGTAGCACAGATACGCAGTATTTT
CSARFASGSTDTQYF
>TRBJ2-7|TRBD2|-|TRBV28
TGTGCCAGCAGTGTAGGGACTAGCGGGGTCGAGCAGTACTTC
CASSVGTSGVEQYF
>TRBJ1-2|-|-|TRBV11-1
TGTGCCAGCAGCCAAGTTCTGCTTAACTATGGCTACACCTTC
CASSQVLLNYGYTF
>TRBJ2-1|TRBD2|-|TRBV5-1
TGCGCCAGCAGTATCAGCGGGGAAAACAATGAGCAGTTCTTC
CASSISGENNEQFF
>TRBJ2-5|TRBD2|few|TRBV5-1
TGCGCCAGTGGACTTCTAGCGGGACAAGAGACCCGGTACTTC
CASGLLAGQETRYF
>TRBJ2-1|-|-|TRBV2
TGTGCCAGCAGTGGGGCGCAGACAGGCGACAATGAGCAGTTCTTC
CASSGAQTGDNEQFF